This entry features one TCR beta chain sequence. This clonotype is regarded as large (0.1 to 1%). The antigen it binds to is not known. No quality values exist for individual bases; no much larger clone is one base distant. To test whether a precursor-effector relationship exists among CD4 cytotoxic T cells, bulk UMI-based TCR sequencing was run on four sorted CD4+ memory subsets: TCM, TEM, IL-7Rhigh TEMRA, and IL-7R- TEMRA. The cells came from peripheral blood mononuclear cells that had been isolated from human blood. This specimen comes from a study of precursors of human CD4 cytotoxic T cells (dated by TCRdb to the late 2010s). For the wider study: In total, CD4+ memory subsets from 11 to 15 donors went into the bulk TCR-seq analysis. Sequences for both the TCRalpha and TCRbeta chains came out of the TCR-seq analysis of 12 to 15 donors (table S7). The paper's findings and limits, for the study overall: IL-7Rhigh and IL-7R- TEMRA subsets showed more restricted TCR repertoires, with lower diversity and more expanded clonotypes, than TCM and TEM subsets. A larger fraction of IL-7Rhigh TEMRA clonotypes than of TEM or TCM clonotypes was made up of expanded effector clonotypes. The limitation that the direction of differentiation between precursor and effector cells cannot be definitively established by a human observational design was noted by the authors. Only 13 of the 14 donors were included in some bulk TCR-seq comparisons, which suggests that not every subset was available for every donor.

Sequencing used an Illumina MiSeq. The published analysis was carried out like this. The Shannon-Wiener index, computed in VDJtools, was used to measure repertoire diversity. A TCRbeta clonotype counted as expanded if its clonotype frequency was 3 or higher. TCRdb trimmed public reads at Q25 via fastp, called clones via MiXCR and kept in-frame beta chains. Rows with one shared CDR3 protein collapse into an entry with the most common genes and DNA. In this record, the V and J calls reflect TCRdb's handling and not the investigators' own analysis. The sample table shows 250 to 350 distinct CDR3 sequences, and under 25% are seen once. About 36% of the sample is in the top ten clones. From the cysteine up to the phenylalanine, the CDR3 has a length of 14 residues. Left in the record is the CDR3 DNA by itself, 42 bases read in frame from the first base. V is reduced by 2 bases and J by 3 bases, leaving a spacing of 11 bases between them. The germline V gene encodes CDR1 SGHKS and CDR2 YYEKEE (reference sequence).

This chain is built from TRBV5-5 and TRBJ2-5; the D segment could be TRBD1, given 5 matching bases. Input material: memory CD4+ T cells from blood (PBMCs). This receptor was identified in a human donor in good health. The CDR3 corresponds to CASSFGHTKETQYF. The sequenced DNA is TGTGCCAGCAGCTTCGGACACACCAAAGAGACCCAGTACTTC.